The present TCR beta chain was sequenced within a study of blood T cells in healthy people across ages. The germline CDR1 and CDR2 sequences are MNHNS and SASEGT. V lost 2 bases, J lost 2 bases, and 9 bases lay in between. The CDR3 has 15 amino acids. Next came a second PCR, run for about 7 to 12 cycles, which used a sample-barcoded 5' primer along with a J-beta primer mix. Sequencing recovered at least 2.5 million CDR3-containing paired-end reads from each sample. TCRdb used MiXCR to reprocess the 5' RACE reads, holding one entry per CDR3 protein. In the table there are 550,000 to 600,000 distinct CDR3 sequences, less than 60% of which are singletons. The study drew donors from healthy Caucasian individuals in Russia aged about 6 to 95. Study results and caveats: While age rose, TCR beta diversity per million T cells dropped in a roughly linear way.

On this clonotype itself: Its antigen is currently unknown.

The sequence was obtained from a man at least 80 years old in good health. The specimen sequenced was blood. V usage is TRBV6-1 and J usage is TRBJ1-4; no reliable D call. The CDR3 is CASSENRATNEKLFF. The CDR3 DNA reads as TGTGCCAGCAGTGAAAATCGGGCCACTAATGAAAAACTGTTTTTT.